The T cell receptor beta chain described here comes from a study of siplizumab effects on memory and regulatory T cells. Notes on this clone: Its antigen remains unknown.

Some clones are missing from TCRdb's copy, which holds only in-frame ones; the method was immunoSEQ multiplex PCR. This repertoire shows some 110,000 clones, nearly 95% found once; its top ten account for approximately 0.67%. Findings and caveats of the study: Proliferating siplizumab-cultured Tregs lacked confirmed suppressive function. Alloreactive sequences tracing back to unstimulated CD4+ memory cells fell significantly with siplizumab. There were only a minor fraction of alloreactive clones that mapped to unstimulated subsets. Roughly 80-95% of dividing CD4+ or CD8+ clones were without an attributable naive or memory phenotype.

This CDR3 spans 17 amino acids. The J segment lost 0 bases and the V segment lost 4 bases, leaving 4 bases of the junction unmatched. The germline CDR1 and CDR2 sequences are SGHRS and YFSETQ. J is TRBJ2-1 and V is TRBV5-1; 13 bases agree with TRBD2. Sequencing input: Tregs sorted from blood. The source of this sequence is a human donor in good health. CDR3 amino acids: CASSALAGGSSYNEQFF. DNA of the CDR3: TGCGCCAGCAGCGCACTAGCGGGGGGGAGCTCCTACAATGAGCAGTTCTTC.